This is a list of T cell receptor beta chains from one sample in a study of OX40 agonist ivuxolimab in advanced cancers. The data were produced by immunoSEQ multiplex PCR, yet TCRdb's version contains in-frame clones alone and is incomplete. The table shows about 62,000 clones, with under 95% occurring only once. The specimen comprised CD4+ or CD8+ T cells sorted from blood, sampled in a trial of the OX40 agonist ivuxolimab. All receptors come from an adult with an advanced solid tumor such as melanoma, head and neck, liver or kidney cancer. The CDR3 runs from the conserved cysteine through the conserved F or W. Fields, in order: CDR3 DNA, CDR3 protein, CDR3 length, V gene, J gene, clone size, D gene. The D gene is left open where the match is weak. Not every row has a clone size; where given, it reads once, few, many or a size class.

CDR3nt: TGCGCCAGCAGAAGGACTAACTCAGTTACAGATACGCAGTATTTT; CDR3aa: CASRRTNSVTDTQYF; len: 15; v_gene: TRBV5-1; j_gene: TRBJ2-3; abundance: few; d_gene: .
CDR3nt: TGTGCCACCAGTTTGGACAGGGACTACGAGCAGTACTTC; CDR3aa: CATSLDRDYEQYF; len: 13; v_gene: TRBV15; j_gene: TRBJ2-7; abundance: .; d_gene: TRBD1
CDR3nt: TGTGCCAGCAGCACAACAGGGTTGGGCCAAGAGACCCAGTACTTC; CDR3aa: CASSTTGLGQETQYF; len: 15; v_gene: TRBV9; j_gene: TRBJ2-5; abundance: .; d_gene: .
CDR3nt: TGTGCAAGTCGCTTAGGGCGACAGGGGGCGGCCAAAAACATTCAGTACTTC; CDR3aa: CASRLGRQGAAKNIQYF; len: 17; v_gene: TRBV12-2; j_gene: TRBJ2-4; abundance: .; d_gene: .
CDR3nt: TGTGTCAGAAGCTTAGCAGTTTGGGACAGACCCCCCGAGCAGTACTTC; CDR3aa: CVRSLAVWDRPPEQYF; len: 16; v_gene: TRBV7-5; j_gene: TRBJ2-7; abundance: .; d_gene: .
CDR3nt: TGTGCCAGCAGCCAGGAGGGGGCCCTAGCCAAAAACATTCAGTACTTC; CDR3aa: CASSQEGALAKNIQYF; len: 16; v_gene: TRBV13; j_gene: TRBJ2-4; abundance: .; d_gene: .
CDR3nt: TGCGCCAGCAGCTCCTTGGGTGTAGAAGGCGAGCAGTACTTC; CDR3aa: CASSSLGVEGEQYF; len: 14; v_gene: TRBV5-1; j_gene: TRBJ2-7; abundance: .; d_gene: .
CDR3nt: TGTGCCAGCAGCTTTAGGGAGGGCCTCCAAGAGACCCAGTACTTC; CDR3aa: CASSFREGLQETQYF; len: 15; v_gene: TRBV7-9; j_gene: TRBJ2-5; abundance: .; d_gene: TRBD2
CDR3nt: TGTGCCAGCAGTTTATGGACAGACTCTGGAAACACCATATATTTT; CDR3aa: CASSLWTDSGNTIYF; len: 15; v_gene: TRBV28; j_gene: TRBJ1-3; abundance: .; d_gene: .
CDR3nt: TGTGCCAGCACTTTACTGGGAGACGGCTACAATGAGCAGTTCTTC; CDR3aa: CASTLLGDGYNEQFF; len: 15; v_gene: TRBV6-1; j_gene: TRBJ2-1; abundance: .; d_gene: .
CDR3nt: TGTGCCAGCACGGGCCCGGGATCCGAGCAGTACTTC; CDR3aa: CASTGPGSEQYF; len: 12; v_gene: TRBV11-3; j_gene: TRBJ2-7; abundance: .; d_gene: .
CDR3nt: TGTGCCAGCAGTTTACCTAACAGCGATAATGAAAAACTGTTTTTT; CDR3aa: CASSLPNSDNEKLFF; len: 15; v_gene: TRBV7-9; j_gene: TRBJ1-4; abundance: .; d_gene: .
CDR3nt: TGTGCCAGCAGTAAAGGGGAGCTGTTTTTT; CDR3aa: CASSKGELFF; len: 10; v_gene: TRBV6-1; j_gene: TRBJ2-2; abundance: .; d_gene: .
CDR3nt: TGTGCCAGCAGCGGGGAGGCTTCCCAAAACATTCAGTACTTC; CDR3aa: CASSGEASQNIQYF; len: 14; v_gene: TRBV7-9; j_gene: TRBJ2-4; abundance: .; d_gene: .
CDR3nt: TGTGCCAGTAGTATAGATACTAGCTTCTACAATGAGCAGTTCTTC; CDR3aa: CASSIDTSFYNEQFF; len: 15; v_gene: TRBV19; j_gene: TRBJ2-1; abundance: .; d_gene: .
CDR3nt: TGTGCCAGCAGTTTCGGGGGAGGGCCCTTCAATGAGCAGTTCTTC; CDR3aa: CASSFGGGPFNEQFF; len: 15; v_gene: TRBV28; j_gene: TRBJ2-1; abundance: .; d_gene: TRBD2
CDR3nt: TGTGCCAGCACCCCAGGGGGCCTGTACACTGAAGCTTTCTTT; CDR3aa: CASTPGGLYTEAFF; len: 14; v_gene: TRBV7-9; j_gene: TRBJ1-1; abundance: .; d_gene: TRBD1
CDR3nt: TGCGCCAGCAGCCAAGAAACAGCGGGAGGGCCGAGTGAGACCCAGTACTTC; CDR3aa: CASSQETAGGPSETQYF; len: 17; v_gene: TRBV4-1; j_gene: TRBJ2-5; abundance: .; d_gene: TRBD2
CDR3nt: TGTGCCAGCAGTTTATCCGCCGGGATCGACGAGCAGTACTTC; CDR3aa: CASSLSAGIDEQYF; len: 14; v_gene: TRBV27; j_gene: TRBJ2-7; abundance: .; d_gene: .
CDR3nt: TGCGCCAGCAGCCCCTGGACTAGCGGGAGCTCAGATACGCAGTATTTT; CDR3aa: CASSPWTSGSSDTQYF; len: 16; v_gene: TRBV5-1; j_gene: TRBJ2-3; abundance: .; d_gene: TRBD2
CDR3nt: TGTGCCAGCAGCACTAGCGGGACCGGGGAGCTGTTTTTT; CDR3aa: CASSTSGTGELFF; len: 13; v_gene: TRBV7-6; j_gene: TRBJ2-2; abundance: .; d_gene: TRBD2
CDR3nt: TGTGCCAGCAGCCCAAGGACAGGGGTATACGAGCAGTACTTC; CDR3aa: CASSPRTGVYEQYF; len: 14; v_gene: TRBV7-9; j_gene: TRBJ2-7; abundance: .; d_gene: TRBD1
CDR3nt: TGTGCCAGCATCGATGAAGCGGGAGGGGGCGAGACCCAGTACTTC; CDR3aa: CASIDEAGGGETQYF; len: 15; v_gene: TRBV5-6; j_gene: TRBJ2-5; abundance: .; d_gene: TRBD2
CDR3nt: TGTGCCAGCAGTATACACCGGGTGACAGGCACTGAAGCTTTCTTT; CDR3aa: CASSIHRVTGTEAFF; len: 15; v_gene: TRBV28; j_gene: TRBJ1-1; abundance: .; d_gene: .
CDR3nt: TGTGCCAGCAGCGTAGGCGTAGGCGGGACTTCGTGGGAGCAGTACTTC; CDR3aa: CASSVGVGGTSWEQYF; len: 16; v_gene: TRBV9; j_gene: TRBJ2-7; abundance: .; d_gene: .
CDR3nt: TGTGCCAGCAGCTTATCACTAATAGGGACAACCCTAAACAATGAGCAGTTCTTC; CDR3aa: CASSLSLIGTTLNNEQFF; len: 18; v_gene: TRBV7-3; j_gene: TRBJ2-1; abundance: once; d_gene: .
CDR3nt: TGTGCCAGCAGCCGGACAGAGGGAAACGAGCAGTACTTC; CDR3aa: CASSRTEGNEQYF; len: 13; v_gene: TRBV14; j_gene: TRBJ2-7; abundance: .; d_gene: .
CDR3nt: TGTGCCAGTAGTCCTGGACAGGGAAACTATGGCTACACCTTC; CDR3aa: CASSPGQGNYGYTF; len: 14; v_gene: TRBV19; j_gene: TRBJ1-2; abundance: .; d_gene: TRBD1
CDR3nt: TGTGCCAGTAGTATAACTCCAACAGATACGCAGTATTTT; CDR3aa: CASSITPTDTQYF; len: 13; v_gene: TRBV19; j_gene: TRBJ2-3; abundance: .; d_gene: .
CDR3nt: TGTGCCAGCAGCTTAGCGGGACAGCAGAACACCGGGGAGCTGTTTTTT; CDR3aa: CASSLAGQQNTGELFF; len: 16; v_gene: TRBV7-9; j_gene: TRBJ2-2; abundance: .; d_gene: TRBD1
CDR3nt: TGTGCCAGCAGCTGGACAGGGGTTGAGTACGAGCAGTACTTC; CDR3aa: CASSWTGVEYEQYF; len: 14; v_gene: TRBV13; j_gene: TRBJ2-7; abundance: .; d_gene: TRBD1
CDR3nt: TGTGCCAGCAGTTTCGGGACTAGCGGGAACAATGAGCAGTTCTTC; CDR3aa: CASSFGTSGNNEQFF; len: 15; v_gene: TRBV27; j_gene: TRBJ2-1; abundance: .; d_gene: TRBD2
CDR3nt: TGTGCCAGCAGCTTAAGGCGACAGGGGCTGAACACTGAAGCTTTCTTT; CDR3aa: CASSLRRQGLNTEAFF; len: 16; v_gene: TRBV13; j_gene: TRBJ1-1; abundance: .; d_gene: TRBD1
CDR3nt: TGCGCCAGCAGCCAAGACGTAACAGGTTCTGGGAACACTGAAGCTTTCTTT; CDR3aa: CASSQDVTGSGNTEAFF; len: 17; v_gene: TRBV4-1; j_gene: TRBJ1-1; abundance: .; d_gene: .
CDR3nt: TGTGCCAGTAGTTTTTCTGGGGGGCCCTACGAGCAGTACTTC; CDR3aa: CASSFSGGPYEQYF; len: 14; v_gene: TRBV19; j_gene: TRBJ2-7; abundance: .; d_gene: .
CDR3nt: TGCGCCAGCAGCCCGGGACAGGGGACCGGTGGCTACACCTTC; CDR3aa: CASSPGQGTGGYTF; len: 14; v_gene: TRBV4-1; j_gene: TRBJ1-2; abundance: .; d_gene: TRBD1
CDR3nt: TGTGCCAGCAGTTTAGGAAGCAATCAGCCCCAGCATTTT; CDR3aa: CASSLGSNQPQHF; len: 13; v_gene: TRBV27; j_gene: TRBJ1-5; abundance: .; d_gene: .
CDR3nt: TGTGCCAGCAGTCCTGGACTAGCGGGAGGGACTGGAGATACGCAGTATTTT; CDR3aa: CASSPGLAGGTGDTQYF; len: 17; v_gene: TRBV27; j_gene: TRBJ2-3; abundance: .; d_gene: TRBD2
CDR3nt: TGTGCCAGCGGCGCAGGGAGCAATCAGCCCCAGCATTTT; CDR3aa: CASGAGSNQPQHF; len: 13; v_gene: TRBV9; j_gene: TRBJ1-5; abundance: .; d_gene: .
CDR3nt: TGTGCCAGCAGCACCACACCGGGACTAGTTCATGAGCAGTTCTTC; CDR3aa: CASSTTPGLVHEQFF; len: 15; v_gene: TRBV7-9; j_gene: TRBJ2-1; abundance: .; d_gene: TRBD2
CDR3nt: TGCGCCAGCAGCCAAGCCGTTACCGGGGAGCTGTTTTTT; CDR3aa: CASSQAVTGELFF; len: 13; v_gene: TRBV4-1; j_gene: TRBJ2-2; abundance: once; d_gene: .
CDR3nt: TGTGCCAGCAGTTACCGCTCCCCAGGCACTGAAGCTTTCTTT; CDR3aa: CASSYRSPGTEAFF; len: 14; v_gene: TRBV6-6; j_gene: TRBJ1-1; abundance: .; d_gene: .
CDR3nt: TGTGCCACCAGCAGAGATGTGGCAGACATGAACACTGAAGCTTTCTTT; CDR3aa: CATSRDVADMNTEAFF; len: 16; v_gene: TRBV15; j_gene: TRBJ1-1; abundance: .; d_gene: .
CDR3nt: TGTGCCAGCAGCACCCCCGCAGAAGGGCTTGCCGGGGAGCTGTTTTTT; CDR3aa: CASSTPAEGLAGELFF; len: 16; v_gene: TRBV7-9; j_gene: TRBJ2-2; abundance: .; d_gene: .
CDR3nt: TGTGCCAGCAGGTCCCGGGGGACTGGACGGAGGCCCCAGCATTTT; CDR3aa: CASRSRGTGRRPQHF; len: 15; v_gene: TRBV27; j_gene: TRBJ1-5; abundance: .; d_gene: .
CDR3nt: TGTGCCAGCAGCCCCCGGGACAGCAATCAGCCCCAGCATTTT; CDR3aa: CASSPRDSNQPQHF; len: 14; v_gene: TRBV9; j_gene: TRBJ1-5; abundance: .; d_gene: .
CDR3nt: TGTGCCAGCAGTTCAGACAGGGGGCGTTTAGAGACCCAGTACTTC; CDR3aa: CASSSDRGRLETQYF; len: 15; v_gene: TRBV27; j_gene: TRBJ2-5; abundance: .; d_gene: TRBD1
CDR3nt: TGTGCCAGCAGCTACGGGTCCGCCTACGAGCAGTACTTC; CDR3aa: CASSYGSAYEQYF; len: 13; v_gene: TRBV14; j_gene: TRBJ2-7; abundance: .; d_gene: .